The 7 T cell receptor beta chains below all came from one sample that was sequenced in a study of OX40 agonist ivuxolimab in advanced cancers. Profiling relied on immunoSEQ multiplex PCR, and the TCRdb table lists in-frame clones only, not all of them. The data show about 70,000 clones, 65% to 85% seen once. The sample consisted of CD4+ or CD8+ T cells sorted from blood, taken in a trial of the OX40 agonist ivuxolimab. These receptors all come from an adult with an advanced solid tumor such as melanoma, head and neck, liver or kidney cancer.

The rearrangement joins TRBV19 to TRBJ1-6; 9 positions match TRBD1. V lost 5 bases to trimming and J lost 7 bases; unmatched junction nucleotides: 3. The germline V gene encodes CDR1 LNHDA and CDR2 SQIVND (reference sequence). The CDR3 is 14 residues long. The CDR3, as DNA: TGTGCCAGTAGTGCGGGGACAGGGAATTCACCCCTCCACTTT. Translation: CASSAGTGNSPLHF.

The CDR3 region is CASSYDGDSGNTIYF. As DNA, the CDR3 is TGTGCCAGCAGTTACGACGGTGACTCTGGAAACACCATATATTTT. The chain employs TRBV6-5 and TRBJ1-3; D gene ambiguous. The CDR3 covers 15 residues. The V end lost 2 bases, the J end lost 0 bases, and 8 bases lay between the germline ends. Germline V gene lookup returns CDR1 MNHEY and CDR2 SVGAGI.

This sequence joins TRBV30 and TRBJ1-2; D may be TRBD1 (5 bases). This CDR3 has 12 amino acids. Germline CDR1 GTSNPN, CDR2 SVGIG (reference sequence). V was cut by 2 bases and J by 13 bases, with 17 bases left in between. CDR3 in DNA: TGTGCCTGGAGTCCGACTGGTTGGGGGTGCACCTTC. Translated, it gives CAWSPTGWGCTF.

This chain connects TRBV5-1 to TRBJ2-7, with 11 positions matching TRBD2. Trimming took 2 bases from V and 4 from J; bases not matched to a gene: 5. This CDR3 has 15 residues. Per germline, CDR1 SGHRS and CDR2 YFSETQ. CDR3 nucleotide sequence: TGCGCCAGCAGCTTTATAGCGGGAGGGATTTACGAGCAGTACTTC. This sequence encodes CASSFIAGGIYEQYF.

This clone showed up just a few times. This chain connects TRBV30 to TRBJ2-5, with 7 bases identical to TRBD1. This CDR3 is 17 amino acids long. Unmatched junction bases numbered 12, after V lost 0 bases and J lost 2 bases. CDR1 GTSNPN and CDR2 SVGIG come from the germline V gene (reference sequence). The CDR3 nucleotides are TGTGCCTGGAGTGTATTCCACCCGGGACAGCCACAAGAGACCCAGTACTTC. Protein sequence: CAWSVFHPGQPQETQYF. The full variable domain, with the rest looked up from reference TRBV30 and TRBJ2-5, is SQTIHQWPATLVQPVGSPLSLECTVEGTSNPNLYWYRQAAGRGLQLLFYSVGIGQISSEVPQNLSASRPQDRQFILSSKKLLLSDSGFYLCAWSVFHPGQPQETQYFGPGTRLLVL.

The V and J genes are TRBV23-1 and TRBJ1-3; D unresolved. TRBV23-1 is given ORF status, its function remaining uncertain. V gave up 2 bases and J gave up 0 bases, with 20 bases separating them. The CDR3 loop spans 19 amino acids. CDR3 sequence (DNA): TGCGCCAGCAGTCAACTGGACCCCCCACTAATGAGCTCTGGAAACACCATATATTTT. This sequence encodes CASSQLDPPLMSSGNTIYF.

This sequence joins TRBV2 and TRBJ1-2; D is perhaps TRBD1 (6 bases). The germline V gene encodes CDR1 SNHLY and CDR2 FYNNEI. V shed 8 bases and J shed 7 bases, with 14 bases lying between them. The CDR3 has 12 residues. The CDR3 loop is CASSQGSSGYTF. CDR3 nucleotide sequence: TGTGCCAGCTCGCAGGGGTCGAGTGGCTACACCTTC.